Each of the 27 T cell receptor beta chains below was sequenced from the same sample in a study of T-cell reconstitution after alpha-beta-depleted transplantation in children. This sample's TCRbeta library carried unique molecular identifier barcodes. Each CDR3 protein is one row after TCRdb ran MiXCR on the PCR reads. Among almost 600,000 distinct CDR3 sequences, over 20% were seen once, and the ten largest hold under 45%. Sequencing used PBMCs, obtained before TCRalphabeta/CD19-depleted stem cell transplant. Every receptor here comes from a boy younger than two with Wiskott-Aldrich syndrome, due to receive a stem cell transplant.

This clonotype appeared a few times. The V and J genes are TRBV5-1 and TRBJ2-7; 10 bases match TRBD2. Trimming cost V 3 bases and J 3 bases; bases outside gene matches: 6. The CDR3 totals 15 residues. CDR1 is SGHRS and CDR2 is YFSETQ in the germline V gene. In DNA, the CDR3 is TGCGCCAGCAGCTCACGGACTAGCGGTCACTACGAGCAGTACTTC. Translation: CASSSRTSGHYEQYF.

V gene TRBV5-1 combines with J gene TRBJ1-1, with TRBD1 as a possible D gene (5 bases). This CDR3 region has 15 residues. Per germline, CDR1 SGHRS and CDR2 YFSETQ. V lost 1 base, J lost 0 bases, and 10 bases lay in between. Here the CDR3 DNA reads TGCGCCAGCAGCTTGATCGGGGCAGTGAACACTGAAGCTTTCTTT. This encodes CASSLIGAVNTEAFF.

CDR3 in DNA: TGCAGTGCTTCAGGGAGATGGATTTTGGATGAGCAGTTCTTC. Protein product: CSASGRWILDEQFF. V usage is TRBV20-1 and J usage is TRBJ2-1; D tentatively reads TRBD1 or TRBD2 (5 bases each). Germline CDR1 reads DFQATT; CDR2 reads SNEGSKA (reference sequence). The CDR3 is 14 residues long. Trimming stripped 5 bases from V and 8 bases from J, with 19 bases between.

This clonotype appeared once. This sequence joins TRBV10-1 and TRBJ2-1, with 8 nucleotides matching TRBD2. This CDR3 has 16 residues. Looked up from germline, CDR1 is WNHNN and CDR2 is SYGVQD (reference sequence). With V trimmed by 0 bases and J by 3 bases, 4 bases remained unmatched. CDR3 in amino acids: CASSESSGGRYNEQFF. The CDR3 nucleotides read TGCGCCAGCAGTGAGTCCTCGGGAGGGCGCTACAATGAGCAGTTCTTC.

CDR3 in amino acids: CASSPTEGLRSNEQFF. Here the CDR3 DNA reads TGTGCCAGCAGCCCGACAGAGGGACTGAGAAGCAATGAGCAGTTCTTC. The genes are TRBV7-9 and TRBJ2-1, with D possibly matching TRBD2 (6 bases). The CDR3 runs 16 residues. The V end was cut by 5 bases, the J end by 6 bases, with 20 bases between. The V gene's germline CDR1 is SEHNR and CDR2 FQNEAQ (reference sequence).

The table lists this clonotype with many counts. The rearrangement joins TRBV5-1 to TRBJ2-7, with D perhaps being TRBD1 or TRBD2 (5 bases each). The CDR3 consists of 14 residues. Trimming pared 0 bases from V and 5 bases from J, leaving 12 bases between. CDR1 and CDR2 from the germline V gene are SGHRS and YFSETQ. Written as DNA, the CDR3 is TGCGCCAGCAGCTTGGTCGTGGGGGTCCACGAGCAGTACTTC. The encoded protein is CASSLVVGVHEQYF.

The V and J genes are TRBV5-1 and TRBJ1-5; D remains unclear. The CDR3 extends over 15 amino acids. Germline assignment: CDR1 SGHRS and CDR2 YFSETQ. The V and J ends lost 4 bases and 3 bases respectively, with 14 bases between them. This CDR3 reads CASSLDGRTNQPQHF. CDR3 bases: TGCGCCAGCAGCCTCGACGGGCGGACCAATCAGCCCCAGCATTTT.

The genes are TRBV5-1 and TRBJ2-7; tentative D call: TRBD2 (5 bases). Germline V gene lookup returns CDR1 SGHRS and CDR2 YFSETQ. This CDR3 has 12 residues. Trimming removed 3 bases from V and 7 bases from J, with 11 bases in between. The CDR3: CASSWESGEQYF. The CDR3 DNA is TGCGCCAGCAGCTGGGAATCGGGGGAGCAGTACTTC.

This clonotype was seen a handful of times. This chain connects TRBV4-1 to TRBJ1-4, with D perhaps TRBD1 (6 bases). V lost 1 base and J lost 4, with 7 bases in between. The germline gives CDR1 MGHRA, CDR2 YSYEKL. The CDR3 length is 14 residues. The CDR3 sequence: CASSQGQDNEKLFF. CDR3 coding DNA: TGCGCCAGCAGCCAAGGACAGGATAATGAAAAACTGTTTTTT.

This clonotype was counted between two and nine times. The rearrangement uses TRBV12-3 or TRBV12-4 and TRBJ1-6; no firm D call. Trimming pared 3 bases from V and 10 bases from J, leaving 13 bases between. The CDR3 totals 14 residues. CDR3 bases: TGTGCCAGCAGTTTCGGCCAGGAGGCATCACCCCTCCACTTT. This translates into CASSFGQEASPLHF.

V gene TRBV6-4 combines with J gene TRBJ2-1; weak D call: TRBD1 (6 bases). V lost 6 bases, J lost 4 bases, and 19 bases lay in between. This CDR3 is built from 16 residues. Germline-derived CDR1 and CDR2 are MRHNA and SNTAGT. The CDR3 here is CASSRTGRGTYNEQFF. The DNA of the CDR3 is TGTGCCAGCAGCCGAACGGGCAGGGGCACTTACAATGAGCAGTTCTTC.

The table lists this clonotype with a count of one. The V and J genes are TRBV12-3 or TRBV12-4 and TRBJ2-5; D is unresolved. Between the trimmed V and J ends, which lost 6 bases and 2 bases, there was a span of 13 bases. The CDR3 consists of 14 residues. The CDR3 region is CASRRAQEQETQYF. Written as DNA, the CDR3 is TGTGCCAGCAGACGCGCGCAGGAACAAGAGACCCAGTACTTC.

The chain couples TRBV5-1 to TRBJ2-1; D perhaps matches TRBD2 (6 bases). CDR1 and CDR2 from the germline V gene are SGHRS and YFSETQ. The CDR3 has 14 residues. The V gene lost 5 bases and the J gene lost 7 bases, with 16 bases spanning the gap. CDR3: CASSPGVGGNEQFF. The CDR3 DNA reads TGCGCCAGCAGTCCCGGGGTTGGAGGGAATGAGCAGTTCTTC.

This clonotype was observed a few times. The chain joins TRBV16 to TRBJ1-2; D might be TRBD1 (5 bases). This CDR3 has 15 residues. V lost 4 bases, J lost 5 bases, and 17 bases lay in between. Germline CDR1 KGHSY, CDR2 FQNENV. CDR3 residues: CASSLRGRIGYGYTF. In nucleotides, the CDR3 is TGTGCCAGCAGCCTCCGGGGCCGAATTGGATATGGCTACACCTTC.

This chain links TRBV10-3 with TRBJ2-1, with D tentatively TRBD2 (6 bases). The CDR3 runs 14 residues. Germline CDR1 and CDR2: ENHRY and SYGVKD. V lost 5 bases, J lost 6 bases, and 14 bases lay in between. This chain's CDR3 is CAISKTSPINEQFF. CDR3 DNA: TGTGCCATCAGTAAGACTAGTCCCATCAATGAGCAGTTCTTC.

This clonotype was seen a handful of times. The chain carries TRBV15 and TRBJ2-1; 12 bases map to TRBD1. The CDR3 is 17 amino acids. Germline lookup yields CDR1 LNHNV and CDR2 YYDKDF (reference sequence). Trimming removed 0 bases from V and 7 bases from J; junction bases left unmatched: 7. CDR3 in DNA: TGTGCCACCAGCAGAGATGTAGGGACAGGGGGCAGGAATGAGCAGTTCTTC. It encodes CATSRDVGTGGRNEQFF.

This clonotype was seen a handful of times. CDR3 in DNA: TGCAGTGCTTATATACTAGGGAGCTCCTACAATGAGCAGTTCTTC. It encodes CSAYILGSSYNEQFF. This chain connects TRBV20-1 to TRBJ2-1; the D gene is possibly TRBD2 (5 bases). V was clipped by 5 bases and J by 0 bases, with 14 bases between them. The CDR3 extends over 15 amino acids. Germline V gene sequence: CDR1 DFQATT, CDR2 SNEGSKA (reference sequence).

The table lists this clonotype with many counts. The chain couples TRBV10-3 to TRBJ2-1, with TRBD1 as a possible D gene (6 bases). Trimming cost V 6 bases and J 0 bases, with 6 bases left between them. The CDR3 runs 13 residues. The germline CDR1 and CDR2 sequences are ENHRY and SYGVKD. CDR3 DNA sequence: TGTGCCATCAGGGGGGCCTCCTACAATGAGCAGTTCTTC. Translating it yields CAIRGASYNEQFF.

This CDR3 reads CASIAGSSYNEQFF. CDR3 sequence (DNA): TGTGCCAGCATAGCGGGGAGCTCCTACAATGAGCAGTTCTTC. The J gene is TRBJ2-1, the V gene TRBV2; TRBD2 matches 8 bases. The CDR3 length is 14 residues. Germline CDR1 is SNHLY and CDR2 is FYNNEI. V dropped 7 bases and J dropped 0; count of bases not matched to a gene: 2.

The chain links TRBV5-1 to TRBJ2-1; D perhaps matches TRBD2 (6 bases). Germline V gives CDR1 SGHRS, CDR2 YFSETQ. There are 16 residues in the CDR3. V was trimmed by 4 bases and J by 4 bases, leaving 18 bases between them. CDR3 DNA: TGCGCCAGCAGCAACGTGGGCGGGACCTCTTACAATGAGCAGTTCTTC. It translates to CASSNVGGTSYNEQFF.

The V call is TRBV7-8, the J call TRBJ2-7; 9 bases are a match to TRBD2. The CDR3 is 15 amino acids. The V gene's germline CDR1 is SGHVS and CDR2 FQNEAQ. Trimming took 5 bases from V and 5 from J; bases not matched to a gene: 10. The CDR3 region is CASSIIAGAGHEQYF. In DNA, the CDR3 is TGTGCCAGCAGCATAATAGCGGGAGCGGGGCACGAGCAGTACTTC.

This clonotype has a handful of counts. The chain joins TRBV7-2 to TRBJ2-3; possibly TRBD1 or TRBD2 for D (5 bases each). V lost 5 bases and J lost 4, with 10 bases in between. This CDR3 is 13 amino acids long. Germline lookup yields CDR1 SGHTA and CDR2 FQGNSA. CDR3 sequence reads: CASSGDHPDTQYF. The CDR3 coding sequence is TGTGCCAGCAGCGGGGACCATCCAGATACGCAGTATTTT.

This clonotype was observed a handful of times. J is TRBJ2-7 and V is TRBV9, with D maybe TRBD2 (6 bases). Trimming left V 4 bases short and J 3 bases short, with 14 bases between. Germline loops: CDR1 SGDLS, CDR2 YYNGEE. The CDR3 is 14 residues long. Here the CDR3 DNA reads TGTGCCAGCAGCTCCCGGCGGGAAGGCTACGAGCAGTACTTC. Protein product: CASSSRREGYEQYF.

This clonotype showed up just a few times. The genes are TRBV5-1 and TRBJ2-1; D gene ambiguous. The ends were cut back, 6 bases at V and 3 bases at J, with 13 bases in the middle. The CDR3 consists of 14 residues. Germline values: CDR1 SGHRS, CDR2 YFSETQ. CDR3 protein: CASKRTLYYNEQFF. CDR3 nucleotide sequence: TGCGCCAGCAAACGCACTTTATACTACAATGAGCAGTTCTTC. The full variable domain, with the rest looked up from reference TRBV5-1 and TRBJ2-1, is KAGVTQTPRYLIKTRGQQVTLSCSPISGHRSVSWYQQTPGQGLQFLFEYFSETQRNKGNFPGRFSGRQFSNSRSEMNVSTLELGDSALYLCASKRTLYYNEQFFGPGTRLTVL.

This clonotype was counted between two and nine times. This chain links TRBV4-1 with TRBJ2-5; 7 bases are a match to TRBD1. Trimming at V came to 4 bases and at J to 1 base, leaving 15 bases not matched to a gene. Germline-derived CDR1 and CDR2 are MGHRA and YSYEKL. The CDR3 runs 18 residues. CDR3 nucleotides: TGCGCCAGCAGCCTCCTCCTCATCGGACAGGCTTTCCAAGAGACCCAGTACTTC. This gives the protein CASSLLLIGQAFQETQYF.

This clonotype was recorded many times. Sequence at one end of the junction differs from germline and may be a read error. The V and J genes are TRBV5-1 and TRBJ2-5; D is ambiguous. The CDR3 totals 14 residues. Germline CDR1 and CDR2: SGHRS and YFSETQ. In nucleotides, the CDR3 is TGTGCCAGCAGTTTACCCTCGGGCAGGGAGACCCAGTACTTC. Protein: CASSLPSGRETQYF.

The rearrangement uses TRBV4-2 and TRBJ2-2, with D possibly being TRBD1 (6 bases). CDR1 and CDR2 from the germline V gene are LGHNA and YNFKEQ. This CDR3 comprises 15 residues. The V and J ends lost 1 base and 3 bases respectively, with 9 bases between them. CDR3 coding DNA: TGTGCCAGCAGCCAAGGAGGGGGATACACCGGGGAGCTGTTTTTT. This codes for CASSQGGGYTGELFF.